This record covers a single T cell receptor beta chain. Its antigen is still unknown. The read stops 3 residues short of the end of the CDR3; the missing end is completed from the germline J gene. V was trimmed by 1 base and J by 4 bases, leaving 13 bases between them. The germline CDR1 and CDR2 sequences are SGHTS and YDEGEE. CDR3 length: 15 amino acids. Sequenced by immunoSEQ multiplex PCR; TCRdb stores in-frame clones only, minus some. The sample holds about 30,000 clones. The data were obtained in a study of Tregs in tolerant kidney transplant recipients. Study details: The nonmyeloablative bone marrow transplants came from related graft donors, with transient mixed chimerism. Study results and limitations: The small number of patients limits these findings pending further validation. Nucleotide sequences could not be compared across some patients' samples due to primer changes.

CD4+CD25+CD127- Tregs, CD4+CD25- non-Tregs, CD4 and CD8 cells were sorted. The chain carries TRBV5-8 and TRBJ2-3, with D possibly TRBD1 on 7 matching bases. The source was CD8+ T cells from blood, collected before the transplant. This clonotype was obtained from a human donor who received a combined kidney and bone marrow transplant. CDR3: CASSLFQGGADTQYF. The covered CDR3 bases are TGTGCCAGCAGCTTGTTCCAGGGGGGCGCAGATACG.